The next 16 T cell receptor beta chains were all read from a single sample in a study of cytomegalovirus exposure and HLA in healthy donors. The PCR ran on 60 Vbeta and 13 Jbeta primers. Sequenced by immunoSEQ multiplex PCR; TCRdb stores in-frame clones only, minus some. The table shows 150,000 to 200,000 clones, with about 75% occurring only once. The sequencing input was PBMCs. These receptors were taken from a man aged 18 to 29 in good health and CMV-seropositive.

V and J are TRBV9 and TRBJ2-7; D gene ambiguous. V was clipped by 4 bases and J by 6 bases, with 11 bases between them. The CDR3 spans 12 residues. CDR1 is SGDLS and CDR2 is YYNGEE in the germline V gene. The CDR3 spells CASSKRTGEQYF. CDR3 sequence (DNA): TGTGCCAGCAGCAAGCGCACGGGCGAGCAGTACTTC.

The chain is built from TRBV6-1 and TRBJ2-7; D unclear. This CDR3 region has 12 residues. The germline V gene encodes CDR1 MNHNS and CDR2 SASEGT. Trimming left V 6 bases short and J 5 bases short, with 11 bases between. The chain's CDR3 is CASSLDQDEQYF. The CDR3 DNA sequence: TGTGCCAGCAGCCTCGACCAGGACGAGCAGTACTTC.

In DNA, the CDR3 is TGTGCCAGCAGCTTAGCTCACACTAGGGCGACCCAGTACTTC. As protein: CASSLAHTRATQYF. This rearrangement joins TRBV11-2 to TRBJ2-5; perhaps TRBD2 as D (5 bases). The CDR3 has 14 amino acids. Germline CDR1 reads SGHAT; CDR2 reads FQNNGV. The germline V and J ends were trimmed by 1 base and 7 bases, with 13 bases remaining between them.

The rearrangement uses TRBV7-2 and TRBJ2-5; D possibly corresponds to TRBD2 (5 bases). CDR1 is SGHTA, CDR2 FQGNSA, per germline. This CDR3 contains 14 residues. V gave up 5 bases and J gave up 7 bases, with 17 bases separating them. The CDR3 bases are TGTGCCAGCAGCCCGTCCTTAGCGTCGGGGACCCAGTACTTC. Protein product: CASSPSLASGTQYF.

The chain joins TRBV2 to TRBJ2-1; the D gene is possibly TRBD2 (6 bases). The germline gives CDR1 SNHLY, CDR2 FYNNEI. CDR3 length: 14 residues. V was clipped by 7 bases and J by 5 bases, with 15 bases between them. In nucleotides, the CDR3 is TGTGCCAGCAAGGGGTGGACGGGGGACAATGAGCAGTTCTTC. This gives the protein CASKGWTGDNEQFF.

The chain uses TRBV13 and TRBJ1-4, with D unclear. The CDR3 totals 14 residues. Germline V gene data show CDR1 as PRHDT and CDR2 as FYEKMQ (reference sequence). The V and J ends lost 4 bases and 5 bases respectively, with 11 bases between them. This CDR3 is CASSSVSPNEKLFF. CDR3 bases: TGTGCCAGCAGCTCGGTCTCCCCAAATGAAAAACTGTTTTTT.

This chain joins TRBV15 and TRBJ1-2; D not certain. V was pared by 5 bases and J by 3 bases, with 16 bases between. The CDR3 contains 15 residues. Germline CDR1 reads LNHNV; CDR2 reads YYDKDF (reference sequence). Written as DNA, the CDR3 is TGTGCCACCAGCGAGGGTATGGCGGGATACTATGGCTACACCTTC. Protein: CATSEGMAGYYGYTF. Full variable domain (remainder filled in from reference TRBV15 and TRBJ1-2): DAMVIQNPRYQVTQFGKPVTLSCSQTLNHNVMYWYQQKSSQAPKLLFHYYDKDFNNEADTPDNFQSRRPNTSFCFLDIRSPGLGDTAMYLCATSEGMAGYYGYTFGSGTRLTVV.

This clone was seen a handful of times. V gene TRBV18 combines with J gene TRBJ1-5; no definite D call. Trimming cost V 1 base and J 4 bases, with 11 bases left between them. CDR3 size: 15 residues. CDR1 is KGHSH, CDR2 LQKENI, per germline. The CDR3 bases are TGTGCCAGCTCACCACGGAGGGCCTCTAATCAGCCCCAGCATTTT. Translating it yields CASSPRRASNQPQHF. Drawing the rest from reference TRBV18 and TRBJ1-5, the complete variable domain is NAGVMQNPRHLVRRRGQEARLRCSPMKGHSHVYWYRQLPEEGLKFMVYLQKENIIDESGMPKERFSAEFPKEGPSILRIQQVVRGDSAAYFCASSPRRASNQPQHFGDGTRLSIL.

The chain recombines TRBV10-3 with TRBJ2-7; 10 bases are a match to TRBD2. J was trimmed by 0 bases and V by 3 bases; bases with no gene match: 5. The CDR3 length is 16 residues. CDR1 and CDR2 from the germline V gene are ENHRY and SYGVKD. The CDR3 DNA reads as TGTGCCATCAGTGACCCCCTAGCGGGGGACTCCTACGAGCAGTACTTC. It encodes CAISDPLAGDSYEQYF.

This chain joins TRBV19 and TRBJ1-5; 8 nucleotides match TRBD1. V dropped 2 bases and J dropped 5; count of bases not matched to a gene: 8. The germline V gene encodes CDR1 LNHDA and CDR2 SQIVND (reference sequence). The CDR3 runs 16 residues. The CDR3 region has the DNA TGTGCCAGTAGTATATCTTTTTGGGGACAGGATCAGCCCCAGCATTTT. Encoded protein: CASSISFWGQDQPQHF.

The chain combines TRBV18 with TRBJ1-4; possible D gene TRBD1, 5 bases. The germline CDR1 and CDR2 sequences are KGHSH and LQKENI. Trimming took off 0 bases at V and 12 bases at J, with 11 bases between the two ends. This CDR3 has 13 amino acids. CDR3 DNA sequence: TGTGCCAGCTCACCACCGGAGGGACGAGAACTGTTTTTT. It yields the protein CASSPPEGRELFF.

This chain links TRBV2 with TRBJ2-7, with 9 bases identical to TRBD2. The CDR3 runs 18 residues. V dropped 4 bases and J dropped 0; count of bases not matched to a gene: 13. Germline V CDR1 and CDR2: SNHLY, FYNNEI. CDR3 sequence (DNA): TGTGCCAGCAGTGGGTATATGGCTAGCGGGGACAGCTCCTACGAGCAGTACTTC. This translates into CASSGYMASGDSSYEQYF.

This chain joins TRBV30 and TRBJ2-7, with a possible D match to TRBD2 (6 bases). The CDR3 contains 12 residues. Germline-derived CDR1 and CDR2 are GTSNPN and SVGIG (reference sequence). Trimming stripped 5 bases from V and 7 bases from J, with 15 bases between. The CDR3 here is CAWGSGGWEQYF. The CDR3 region has the DNA TGTGCCTGGGGTAGTGGGGGGTGGGAGCAGTACTTC.

The gene calls are TRBV4-2 and TRBJ2-2; TRBD2 matches at 12 bases. The CDR3 has 15 residues. The germline V gene encodes CDR1 LGHNA and CDR2 YNFKEQ. V trimming: 0 bases; J trimming: 13 bases; junction bases outside the gene matches: 6. Here the CDR3 DNA reads TGTGCCAGCAGCCAAGACCTAGCGGGAGGGCCTGGGCTGTTTTTT. Amino acids: CASSQDLAGGPGLFF.

The V call is TRBV28, the J call TRBJ2-7; 7 nucleotides line up with TRBD1. This CDR3 contains 15 residues. V lost 6 bases to trimming and J lost 4 bases; unmatched junction nucleotides: 12. Germline CDR1 and CDR2: MDHEN and SYDVKM. CDR3 protein: CASRRPQGQSYEQYF. The CDR3 coding sequence is TGTGCCAGCAGACGTCCCCAGGGACAGTCTTACGAGCAGTACTTC. The variable domain in full, with the rest retrieved from reference TRBV28 and TRBJ2-7, is DVKVTQSSRYLVKRTGEKVFLECVQDMDHENMFWYRQDPGLGLRLIYFSYDVKMKEKGDIPEGYSVSREKKERFSLILESASTNQTSMYLCASRRPQGQSYEQYFGPGTRLTVT.

This chain joins TRBV5-5 and TRBJ2-2; 7 bases fit TRBD1. J was trimmed by 2 bases and V by 4 bases; bases with no gene match: 11. The germline gives CDR1 SGHKS, CDR2 YYEKEE (reference sequence). CDR3 length: 17 residues. The CDR3: CASSAASGTVNTGELFF. The CDR3, as DNA: TGTGCCAGCAGCGCTGCCTCCGGGACAGTCAACACCGGGGAGCTGTTTTTT.